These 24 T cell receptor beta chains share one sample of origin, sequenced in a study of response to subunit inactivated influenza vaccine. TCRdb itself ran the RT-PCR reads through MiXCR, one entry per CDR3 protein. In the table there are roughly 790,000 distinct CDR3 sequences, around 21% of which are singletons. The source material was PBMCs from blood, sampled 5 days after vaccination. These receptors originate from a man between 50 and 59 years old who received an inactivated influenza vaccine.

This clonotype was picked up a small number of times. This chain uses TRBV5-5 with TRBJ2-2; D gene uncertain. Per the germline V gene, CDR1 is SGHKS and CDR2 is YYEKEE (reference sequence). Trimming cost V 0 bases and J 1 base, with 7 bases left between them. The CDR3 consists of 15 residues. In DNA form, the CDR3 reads TGTGCCAGCAGCTTGGTGGGGATGAACACCGGGGAGCTGTTTTTT. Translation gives CASSLVGMNTGELFF.

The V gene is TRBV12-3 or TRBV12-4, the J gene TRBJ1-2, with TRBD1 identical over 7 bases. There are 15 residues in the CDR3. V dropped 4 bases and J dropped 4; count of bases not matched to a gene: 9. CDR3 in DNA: TGTGCCAGCAGTTCGACCCGGACAGGACGCTATGGCTACACCTTC. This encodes CASSSTRTGRYGYTF.

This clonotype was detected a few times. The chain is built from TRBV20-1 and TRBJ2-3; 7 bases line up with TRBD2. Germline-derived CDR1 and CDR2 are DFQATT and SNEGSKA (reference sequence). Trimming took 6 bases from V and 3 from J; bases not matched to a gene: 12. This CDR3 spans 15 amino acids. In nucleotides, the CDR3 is TGCAGTGCAACGCCATGGACTAGTCGAACAGATACGCAGTATTTT. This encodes CSATPWTSRTDTQYF.

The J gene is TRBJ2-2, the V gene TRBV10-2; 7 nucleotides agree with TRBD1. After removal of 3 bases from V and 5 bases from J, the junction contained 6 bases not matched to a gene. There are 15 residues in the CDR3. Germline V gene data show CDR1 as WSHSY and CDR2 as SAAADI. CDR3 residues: CASSDPTGVTGELFF. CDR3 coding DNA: TGCGCCAGCAGTGATCCTACAGGGGTGACCGGGGAGCTGTTTTTT.

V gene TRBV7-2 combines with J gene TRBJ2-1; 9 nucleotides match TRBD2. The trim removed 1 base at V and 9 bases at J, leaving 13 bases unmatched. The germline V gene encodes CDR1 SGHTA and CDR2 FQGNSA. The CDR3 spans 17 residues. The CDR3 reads CASSLGAGTSIPSEQFF. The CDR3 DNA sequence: TGTGCCAGCAGCTTAGGCGCCGGGACTAGCATTCCCTCTGAGCAGTTCTTC.

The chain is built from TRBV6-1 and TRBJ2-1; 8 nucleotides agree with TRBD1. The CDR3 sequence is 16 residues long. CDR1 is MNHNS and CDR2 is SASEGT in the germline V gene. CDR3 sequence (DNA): TGTGCAACCAGGGGGCAAACAGGGTCCTCCTACAATGAGCAGTTCTTC. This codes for CATRGQTGSSYNEQFF.

The CDR3 DNA sequence: TGCAGCGTTGACGTTCAGGTGGATGAGCAGTTCTTC. Translated: CSVDVQVDEQFF. V usage is TRBV29-1 and J usage is TRBJ2-1; D ambiguous. V was cut by 3 bases and J by 8 bases, with 11 bases left in between. The CDR3 is made up of 12 amino acids. Looked up from germline, CDR1 is SQVTM and CDR2 is ANQGSEA.

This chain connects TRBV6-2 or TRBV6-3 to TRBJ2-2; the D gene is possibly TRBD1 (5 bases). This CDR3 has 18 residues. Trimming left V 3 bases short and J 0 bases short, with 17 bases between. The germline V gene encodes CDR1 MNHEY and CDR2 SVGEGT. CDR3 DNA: TGTGCCAGCAGTTATCGACCTTCAGGGATTTCGAACACCGGGGAGCTGTTTTTT. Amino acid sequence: CASSYRPSGISNTGELFF.

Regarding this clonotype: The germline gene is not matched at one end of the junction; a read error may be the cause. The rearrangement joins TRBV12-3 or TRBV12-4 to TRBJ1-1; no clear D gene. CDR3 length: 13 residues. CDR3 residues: CASTLGKGTEAFF. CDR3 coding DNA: TGTGCCAGCACTTTAGGCAAGGGCACTGAAGCTTTCTTT.

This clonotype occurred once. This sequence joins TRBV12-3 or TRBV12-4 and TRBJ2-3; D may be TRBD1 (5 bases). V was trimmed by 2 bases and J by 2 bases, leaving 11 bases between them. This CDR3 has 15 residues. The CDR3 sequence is CASSLMAGPTDTQYF. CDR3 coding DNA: TGTGCCAGCAGTTTAATGGCAGGGCCCACAGATACGCAGTATTTT.

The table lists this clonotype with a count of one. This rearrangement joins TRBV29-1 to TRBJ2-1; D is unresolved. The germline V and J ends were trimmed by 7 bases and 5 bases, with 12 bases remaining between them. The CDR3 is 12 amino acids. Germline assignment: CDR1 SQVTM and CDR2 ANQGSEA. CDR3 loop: CSDSDVNNEQFF. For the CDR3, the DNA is TGCAGCGATTCGGACGTAAACAATGAGCAGTTCTTC.

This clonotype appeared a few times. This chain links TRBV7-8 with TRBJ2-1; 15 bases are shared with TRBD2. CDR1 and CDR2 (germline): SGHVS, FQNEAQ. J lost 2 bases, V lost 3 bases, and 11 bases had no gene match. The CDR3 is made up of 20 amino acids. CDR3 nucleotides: TGTGCCAGCAGCTTGACACCCGGGACTAGCGGGAGGACCACCTACAATGAGCAGTTCTTC. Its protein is CASSLTPGTSGRTTYNEQFF. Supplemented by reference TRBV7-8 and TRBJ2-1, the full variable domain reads GAGVSQSPRYKVAKRGQDVALRCDPISGHVSLFWYQQALGQGPEFLTYFQNEAQLDKSGLPSDRFFAERPEGSVSTLKIQRTQQEDSAVYLCASSLTPGTSGRTTYNEQFFGPGTRLTVL.

CDR3 region: CAIRQTGNNEQFF. The CDR3 region has the DNA TGTGCCATCAGGCAGACAGGAAACAATGAGCAGTTCTTC. The chain couples TRBV10-3 to TRBJ2-1; perhaps TRBD1 as D (6 bases). Trimming pared 6 bases from V and 5 bases from J, leaving 11 bases between. Germline lookup yields CDR1 ENHRY and CDR2 SYGVKD. The CDR3 is 13 residues long.

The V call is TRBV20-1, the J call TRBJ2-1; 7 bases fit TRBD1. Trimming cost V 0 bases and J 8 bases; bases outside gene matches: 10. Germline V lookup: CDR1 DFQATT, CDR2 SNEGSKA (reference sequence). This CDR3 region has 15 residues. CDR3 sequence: CSARDRVGGRDEQFF. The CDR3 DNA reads TGCAGTGCTAGAGACCGGGTAGGGGGCAGGGATGAGCAGTTCTTC.

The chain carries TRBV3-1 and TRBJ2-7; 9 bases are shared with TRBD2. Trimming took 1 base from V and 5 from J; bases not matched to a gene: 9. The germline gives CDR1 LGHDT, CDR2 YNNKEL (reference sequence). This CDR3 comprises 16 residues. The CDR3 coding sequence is TGTGCCAGCAGCCAAGTCCCTAGCGGGATGGCCAACGAGCAGTACTTC. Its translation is CASSQVPSGMANEQYF.

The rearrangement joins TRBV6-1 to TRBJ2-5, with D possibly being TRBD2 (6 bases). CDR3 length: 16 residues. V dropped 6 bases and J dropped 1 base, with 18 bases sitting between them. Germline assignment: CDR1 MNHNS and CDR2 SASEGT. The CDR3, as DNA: TGTGCCAGCAGGAGCGGTCTGGCGGGGCTCCAAGAGACCCAGTACTTC. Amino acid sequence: CASRSGLAGLQETQYF.

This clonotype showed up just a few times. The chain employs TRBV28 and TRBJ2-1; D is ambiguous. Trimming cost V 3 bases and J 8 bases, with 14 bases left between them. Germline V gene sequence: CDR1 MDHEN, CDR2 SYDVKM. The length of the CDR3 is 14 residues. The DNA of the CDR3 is TGTGCCAGCAGTTTCTCTGACCCTAGTGATGAGCAGTTCTTC. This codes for CASSFSDPSDEQFF.

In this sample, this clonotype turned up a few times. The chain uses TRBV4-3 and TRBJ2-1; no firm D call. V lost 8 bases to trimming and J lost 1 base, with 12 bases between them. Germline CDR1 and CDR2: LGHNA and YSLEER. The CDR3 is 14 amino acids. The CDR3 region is CASGRTASYNEQFF. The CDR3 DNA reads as TGCGCCAGCGGTCGGACGGCTTCCTACAATGAGCAGTTCTTC.

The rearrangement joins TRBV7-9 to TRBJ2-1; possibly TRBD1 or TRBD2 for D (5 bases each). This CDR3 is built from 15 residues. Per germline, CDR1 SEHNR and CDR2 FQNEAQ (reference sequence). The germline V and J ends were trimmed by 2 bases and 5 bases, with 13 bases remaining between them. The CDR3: CASSLRDLSDNEQFF. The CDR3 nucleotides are TGTGCCAGCAGCTTAAGGGACCTCTCTGACAATGAGCAGTTCTTC.

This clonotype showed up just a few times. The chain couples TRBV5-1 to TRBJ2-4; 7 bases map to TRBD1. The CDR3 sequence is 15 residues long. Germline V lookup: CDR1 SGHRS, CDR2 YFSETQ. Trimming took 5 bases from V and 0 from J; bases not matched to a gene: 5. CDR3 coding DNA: TGCGCCAGCAGTGTGACAGGGATAGCCAAAAACATTCAGTACTTC. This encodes CASSVTGIAKNIQYF.

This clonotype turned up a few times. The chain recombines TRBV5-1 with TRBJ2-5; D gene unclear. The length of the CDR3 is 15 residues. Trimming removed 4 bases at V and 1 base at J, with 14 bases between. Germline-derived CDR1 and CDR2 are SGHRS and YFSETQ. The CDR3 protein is CASSPQVGSQETQYF. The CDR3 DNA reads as TGCGCCAGCAGCCCGCAGGTTGGTTCCCAAGAGACCCAGTACTTC. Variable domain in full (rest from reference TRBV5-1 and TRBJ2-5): KAGVTQTPRYLIKTRGQQVTLSCSPISGHRSVSWYQQTPGQGLQFLFEYFSETQRNKGNFPGRFSGRQFSNSRSEMNVSTLELGDSALYLCASSPQVGSQETQYFGPGTRLLVL.

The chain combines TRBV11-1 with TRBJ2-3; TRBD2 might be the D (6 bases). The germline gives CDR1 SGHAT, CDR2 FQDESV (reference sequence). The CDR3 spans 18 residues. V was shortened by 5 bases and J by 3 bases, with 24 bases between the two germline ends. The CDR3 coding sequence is TGTGCCAGCAGCATAATTAGCGGAAAAGCTTCTAGAACAGATACGCAGTATTTT. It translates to CASSIISGKASRTDTQYF.

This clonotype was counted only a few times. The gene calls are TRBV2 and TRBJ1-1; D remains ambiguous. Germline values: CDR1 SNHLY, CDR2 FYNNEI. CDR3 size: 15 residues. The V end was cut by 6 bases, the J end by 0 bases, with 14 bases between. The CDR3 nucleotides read TGTGCCAGCAGACGATCGGAGGGCCTGAACACTGAAGCTTTCTTT. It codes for CASRRSEGLNTEAFF.

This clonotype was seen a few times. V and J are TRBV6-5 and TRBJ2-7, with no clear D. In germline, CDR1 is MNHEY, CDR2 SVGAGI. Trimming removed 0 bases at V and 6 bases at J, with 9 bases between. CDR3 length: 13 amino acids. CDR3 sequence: CASSYSSVSEQYF. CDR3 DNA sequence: TGTGCCAGCAGTTACTCGAGTGTCTCCGAGCAGTACTTC.